The T cell receptor beta chain under discussion was sequenced for a study of PD-L1 blockade in urothelial cancer. In the study overall: Patients' histories included 0 to 3 prior chemotherapy regimens. Blood analysis occurred 3 weeks (second dose) and 6 weeks after treatment start.

Germline trimming cut 0 bases from V and 3 bases from J; bases unmatched to any gene: 6. Germline CDR1 MGHRA, CDR2 YSYEKL. The CDR3 has 17 residues. This clone rates as medium-sized. Time point given: pretreatment peripheral blood. Measured with immunoSEQ multiplex PCR; TCRdb has only the in-frame clones, and not every one. Of tens of thousands of clones in the sample, about 76% are singletons; the top ten hold 3.2%. The chain is built from TRBV4-1 and TRBJ2-1; TRBD2 matches at 9 bases. The sequence was obtained from a man aged 70 or older with urothelial cancer. Here the sequenced sample was PBMCs, taken around atezolizumab (anti-PD-L1) treatment. This CDR3 is CASSQDRASGVYNEQFF. For the CDR3, the DNA is TGCGCCAGCAGCCAAGATAGGGCTAGCGGGGTCTACAATGAGCAGTTCTTC.